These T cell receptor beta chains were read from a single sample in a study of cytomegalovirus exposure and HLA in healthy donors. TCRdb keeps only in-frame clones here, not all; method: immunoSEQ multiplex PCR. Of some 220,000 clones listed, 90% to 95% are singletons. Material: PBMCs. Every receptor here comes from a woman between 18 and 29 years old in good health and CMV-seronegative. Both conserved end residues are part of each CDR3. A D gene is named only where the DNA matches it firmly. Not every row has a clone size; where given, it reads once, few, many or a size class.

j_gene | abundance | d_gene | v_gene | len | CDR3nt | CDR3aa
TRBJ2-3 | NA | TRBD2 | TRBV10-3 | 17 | TGTGCCATCAGGAAAGAGGGACTAGCGGGAGGGCCAGATACGCAGTATTTT | CAIRKEGLAGGPDTQYF
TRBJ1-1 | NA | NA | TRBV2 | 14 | TGTGCCAGCAGTGAAGCGCTGCGAACAGCTGAAGCTTTCTTT | CASSEALRTAEAFF
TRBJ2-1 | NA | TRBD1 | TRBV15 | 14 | TGTGCCACCCGGGAATGGGCAGGGGGCAATGAGCAGTTCTTC | CATREWAGGNEQFF
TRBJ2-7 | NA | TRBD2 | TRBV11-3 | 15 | TGTGCCAGCAGCAAGAGCGGGGCAGGGCGCTACGAGCAGTACTTC | CASSKSGAGRYEQYF
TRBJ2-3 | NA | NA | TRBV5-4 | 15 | TGTGCCAGCAGCTTTGGGCTAGCGAGCACAGATACGCAGTATTTT | CASSFGLASTDTQYF
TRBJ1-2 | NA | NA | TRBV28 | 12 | TGTGCCAGCAGTTTTGGGGGGTATGGCTACACCTTC | CASSFGGYGYTF
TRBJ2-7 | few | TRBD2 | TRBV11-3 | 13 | TGTGCCAGCAGCGCCGTTACTAGCGTCGAGCAGTACTTC | CASSAVTSVEQYF
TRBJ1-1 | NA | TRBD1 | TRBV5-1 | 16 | TGCGCCAGCAGCTCGGGGACAGGTGTGATGAACACTGAAGCTTTCTTT | CASSSGTGVMNTEAFF
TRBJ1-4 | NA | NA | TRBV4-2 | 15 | TGTGCCAGCAGCCAAGGGCAACAGGGATATGAAAAACTGTTTTTT | CASSQGQQGYEKLFF
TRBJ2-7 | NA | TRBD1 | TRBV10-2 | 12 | TGCGCCAGCAGTGAGAGGGGGCTCGAGCAGTACTTC | CASSERGLEQYF
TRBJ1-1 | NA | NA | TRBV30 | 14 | TGTGCCTGGAGTGTTCCCAGGGCGAACACTGAAGCTTTCTTT | CAWSVPRANTEAFF
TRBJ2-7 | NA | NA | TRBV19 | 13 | TGTGCCAGTAGTACGAGTTACTCCTACGAGCAGTACTTC | CASSTSYSYEQYF
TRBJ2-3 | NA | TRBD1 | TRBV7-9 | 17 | TGTGCCAGCAGCCCAGCCCACCGGGACAGGGGTGGGGATACGCAGTATTTT | CASSPAHRDRGGDTQYF
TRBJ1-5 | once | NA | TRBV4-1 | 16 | TGCGCCAGCAGCCAAGATCCGGGGAATAGCAATCAGCCCCAGCATTTT | CASSQDPGNSNQPQHF
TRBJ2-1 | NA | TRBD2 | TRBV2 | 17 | TGTGCCAGCAGTCCCCGGACTAGCGGGAGCCCCTTCAATGAGCAGTTCTTC | CASSPRTSGSPFNEQFF
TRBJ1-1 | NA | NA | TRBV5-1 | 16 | TGCGCCAGCAGCTTGAGACAGCCCCCCATGAACACTGAAGCTTTCTTT | CASSLRQPPMNTEAFF
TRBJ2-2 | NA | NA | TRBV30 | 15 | TGTGCCTGGAGGCCGGGGGGCGCGGGCACCGGGGAGCTGTTTTTT | CAWRPGGAGTGELFF
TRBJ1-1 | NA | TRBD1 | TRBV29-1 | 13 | TGCAGCGTTGGACAGGGGGGGAACACTGAAGCTTTCTTT | CSVGQGGNTEAFF
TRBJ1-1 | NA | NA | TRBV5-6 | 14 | TGTGCCAGCAGCTTGGAGGGGCCATTCACTGAAGCTTTCTTT | CASSLEGPFTEAFF
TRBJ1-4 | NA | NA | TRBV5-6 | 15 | TGTGCCAGCAGCCCGAACTATGCAACTAATGAAAAACTGTTTTTT | CASSPNYATNEKLFF
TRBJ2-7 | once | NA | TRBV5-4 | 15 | TGTGCCAGCAGCCCGCCAGGGGCGACGGGGTACGAGCAGTACTTC | CASSPPGATGYEQYF
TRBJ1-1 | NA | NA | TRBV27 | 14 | TGTGCCAGCAGACGACGGGGGACGGACGTTGAAGCTTTCTTT | CASRRRGTDVEAFF